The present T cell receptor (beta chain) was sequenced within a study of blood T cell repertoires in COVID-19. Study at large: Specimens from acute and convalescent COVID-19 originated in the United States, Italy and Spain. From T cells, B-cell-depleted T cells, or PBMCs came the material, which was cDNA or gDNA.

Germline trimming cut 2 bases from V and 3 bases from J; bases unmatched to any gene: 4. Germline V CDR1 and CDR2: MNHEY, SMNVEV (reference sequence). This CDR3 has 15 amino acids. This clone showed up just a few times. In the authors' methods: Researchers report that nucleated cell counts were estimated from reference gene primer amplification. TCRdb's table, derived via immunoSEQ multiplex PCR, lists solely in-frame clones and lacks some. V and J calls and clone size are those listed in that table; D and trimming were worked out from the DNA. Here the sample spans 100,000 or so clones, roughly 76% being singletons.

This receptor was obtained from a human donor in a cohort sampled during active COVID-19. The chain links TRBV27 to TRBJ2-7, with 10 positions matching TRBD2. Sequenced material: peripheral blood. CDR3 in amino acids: CASSLTGLANYEQYF. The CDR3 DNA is TGTGCCAGCAGTTTAACGGGACTAGCGAACTACGAGCAGTACTTC.